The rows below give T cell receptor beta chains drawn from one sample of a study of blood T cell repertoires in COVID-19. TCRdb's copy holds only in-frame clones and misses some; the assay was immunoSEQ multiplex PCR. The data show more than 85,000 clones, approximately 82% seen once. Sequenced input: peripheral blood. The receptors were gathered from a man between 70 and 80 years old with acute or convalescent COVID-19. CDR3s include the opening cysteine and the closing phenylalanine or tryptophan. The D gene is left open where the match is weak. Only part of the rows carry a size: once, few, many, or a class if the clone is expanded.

CDR3 DNA: TGTGCCAGCAGCCCTCTAGGAGATACGCAGTATTTT
CDR3 protein: CASSPLGDTQYF
J gene: TRBJ2-3
clone size: NA
D gene: NA
V gene: TRBV7-9

CDR3 DNA: TGTGCCAGCAGCTTATTCCCCGGGAACACTGAAGCTTTCTTT
CDR3 protein: CASSLFPGNTEAFF
J gene: TRBJ1-1
clone size: NA
D gene: NA
V gene: TRBV5-8

CDR3 DNA: TGTGCCACCACCTACAACTATGGCTACACCTTC
CDR3 protein: CATTYNYGYTF
J gene: TRBJ1-2
clone size: NA
D gene: NA
V gene: TRBV6-5

CDR3 DNA: TGTGCCAGCAGCTTAGTCGGGACGGGACTAGCTGGTGAGACCCAGTACTTC
CDR3 protein: CASSLVGTGLAGETQYF
J gene: TRBJ2-5
clone size: NA
D gene: TRBD2
V gene: TRBV7-2

CDR3 DNA: TGCAGTGCCCTTCGGGGAAACACCATATATTTT
CDR3 protein: CSALRGNTIYF
J gene: TRBJ1-3
clone size: NA
D gene: NA
V gene: TRBV20-1

CDR3 DNA: TGTGCCAGCTACAAGGACTCCCTTCAAGAGACCCAGTACTTC
CDR3 protein: CASYKDSLQETQYF
J gene: TRBJ2-5
clone size: few
D gene: NA
V gene: TRBV2

CDR3 DNA: TGTGCCAGTAGTAGAGACAGGGGGCAAGCAGATACGCAGTATTTT
CDR3 protein: CASSRDRGQADTQYF
J gene: TRBJ2-3
clone size: NA
D gene: TRBD1
V gene: TRBV19

CDR3 DNA: TGTGCCAGCAGCCCGATATATGGGACAGGGGAGTTTTATGGCTACACCTTC
CDR3 protein: CASSPIYGTGEFYGYTF
J gene: TRBJ1-2
clone size: NA
D gene: TRBD1
V gene: TRBV16

CDR3 DNA: TGTGCCAGCAGCTTATCGGGGGGGCAGTTAGATGAGCAGTTCTTC
CDR3 protein: CASSLSGGQLDEQFF
J gene: TRBJ2-1
clone size: NA
D gene: TRBD2
V gene: TRBV7-9

CDR3 DNA: TGTGCCAGCAGTCAGCGCCCTACGGGTGACACTGAAGCTTTCTTT
CDR3 protein: CASSQRPTGDTEAFF
J gene: TRBJ1-1
clone size: NA
D gene: NA
V gene: TRBV27

CDR3 DNA: TGTGCCTGGATACAGGGGGGAGTAATTGATACGCAGTATTTT
CDR3 protein: CAWIQGGVIDTQYF
J gene: TRBJ2-3
clone size: NA
D gene: TRBD1
V gene: TRBV30

CDR3 DNA: TGTGCCAGCAGCCAAGACGGTGAAGCGGGGGGGCCCGAGCAGTACTTC
CDR3 protein: CASSQDGEAGGPEQYF
J gene: TRBJ2-7
clone size: few
D gene: TRBD2
V gene: TRBV4-2

CDR3 DNA: TGTGCCAGCAGTCCCGCAGGGAATAATCAGCCCCAGCATTTT
CDR3 protein: CASSPAGNNQPQHF
J gene: TRBJ1-5
clone size: NA
D gene: NA
V gene: TRBV27

CDR3 DNA: TGTGCCAGCAGTTATTCTGGGACAGGGAACTATGGCTACACCTTC
CDR3 protein: CASSYSGTGNYGYTF
J gene: TRBJ1-2
clone size: NA
D gene: TRBD1
V gene: TRBV6-5

CDR3 DNA: TGTGCCAGCATGCTGACAGGGGGCACTGAAGCTTTCTTT
CDR3 protein: CASMLTGGTEAFF
J gene: TRBJ1-1
clone size: NA
D gene: TRBD1
V gene: TRBV2

CDR3 DNA: TGTGCCAGCAGCCCTCTAGCGGTCATCTCCTACGAGCAGTACTTC
CDR3 protein: CASSPLAVISYEQYF
J gene: TRBJ2-7
clone size: once
D gene: TRBD2
V gene: TRBV7-2

CDR3 DNA: TGTGCCAGCAGTCTACTAGCGGGTGTTGGCCTGAGGGAGCTGTTTTTT
CDR3 protein: CASSLLAGVGLRELFF
J gene: TRBJ2-2
clone size: medium-sized
D gene: TRBD2
V gene: TRBV6-2/TRBV6-3

CDR3 DNA: TGTGCCAGCAGCGCCTTATGGGGCGCTGAAGCTTTCTTT
CDR3 protein: CASSALWGAEAFF
J gene: TRBJ1-1
clone size: few
D gene: NA
V gene: TRBV5-8

CDR3 DNA: TGCGCCAGCAGCCGTTCCGGGACTAGCGGCGAGCAGTACTTC
CDR3 protein: CASSRSGTSGEQYF
J gene: TRBJ2-7
clone size: once
D gene: TRBD2
V gene: TRBV5-1

CDR3 DNA: TGTGCCAGCAGTTATTCTGTTCTCTCTGGGGCCAACGTCCTGACTTTC
CDR3 protein: CASSYSVLSGANVLTF
J gene: TRBJ2-6
clone size: NA
D gene: NA
V gene: TRBV6-5

CDR3 DNA: TGCGCCAGCAGCCCTGGAATTCAGGCCTCTGGAAACACCATATATTTT
CDR3 protein: CASSPGIQASGNTIYF
J gene: TRBJ1-3
clone size: NA
D gene: NA
V gene: TRBV5-1

CDR3 DNA: TGTGCCAGCAGCTTAGATAAGCGGGGAGATACGCAGTATTTT
CDR3 protein: CASSLDKRGDTQYF
J gene: TRBJ2-3
clone size: once
D gene: TRBD2
V gene: TRBV11-2

CDR3 DNA: TGTGCCAGCAGTGGGGACTACGGGCAGTTCTTC
CDR3 protein: CASSGDYGQFF
J gene: TRBJ2-1
clone size: NA
D gene: TRBD2
V gene: TRBV2

CDR3 DNA: TGTGCCAGCAGGGGTGGAGGGACAGGACGATACAATGAGCAGTTCTTC
CDR3 protein: CASRGGGTGRYNEQFF
J gene: TRBJ2-1
clone size: NA
D gene: NA
V gene: TRBV21-1

CDR3 DNA: TGTGCCAGCAGCTTAGAAGGACTAGCGGGAGGCGAGCAGTACTTC
CDR3 protein: CASSLEGLAGGEQYF
J gene: TRBJ2-7
clone size: NA
D gene: TRBD2
V gene: TRBV11-3

CDR3 DNA: TGCAGTGCTAGTAACAGCGGGGGCCCCGGGGAGCTGTTTTTT
CDR3 protein: CSASNSGGPGELFF
J gene: TRBJ2-2
clone size: NA
D gene: TRBD2
V gene: TRBV20-1

CDR3 DNA: TGCGCCAGCAGCTTGGGGACAGATCAAGAGACCCAGTACTTC
CDR3 protein: CASSLGTDQETQYF
J gene: TRBJ2-5
clone size: NA
D gene: NA
V gene: TRBV5-1

CDR3 DNA: TGTGCCAGCAGCCAAGTGGGGGGACCACCTAGCAATCAGCCCCAGCATTTT
CDR3 protein: CASSQVGGPPSNQPQHF
J gene: TRBJ1-5
clone size: few
D gene: NA
V gene: TRBV4-2

CDR3 DNA: TGCGCCAGCAGCCAAGGGCAAGGACTAGCGGATTCAACCGGGGAGCTGTTTTTT
CDR3 protein: CASSQGQGLADSTGELFF
J gene: TRBJ2-2
clone size: once
D gene: TRBD2
V gene: TRBV4-3

CDR3 DNA: TGTGCCAGCACCGGACAGGGGGCGAAGCCCCAGCATTTT
CDR3 protein: CASTGQGAKPQHF
J gene: TRBJ1-5
clone size: NA
D gene: TRBD1
V gene: TRBV6-6

CDR3 DNA: TGTGCCAGTAGCCCCATGGGAGGCCGCCCTTCCTCTCTAGCCAAAAACATTCAGTACTTC
CDR3 protein: CASSPMGGRPSSLAKNIQYF
J gene: TRBJ2-4
clone size: NA
D gene: NA
V gene: TRBV19

CDR3 DNA: TGTGCCAGCAGTTCTTACAGGGGGCCCCCCAGCAATCAGCCCCAGCATTTT
CDR3 protein: CASSSYRGPPSNQPQHF
J gene: TRBJ1-5
clone size: NA
D gene: TRBD1
V gene: TRBV5-6

CDR3 DNA: TGCGCCAGCAGCCGAAAAGGGACTAGCGGGTACAATGAGCAGTTCTTC
CDR3 protein: CASSRKGTSGYNEQFF
J gene: TRBJ2-1
clone size: NA
D gene: TRBD2
V gene: TRBV4-3

CDR3 DNA: TGTGCCAGCAGCTTAACCGGACTTTCTAACACTGAAGCTTTCTTT
CDR3 protein: CASSLTGLSNTEAFF
J gene: TRBJ1-1
clone size: NA
D gene: NA
V gene: TRBV7-9

CDR3 DNA: TGTGCCAGCAGTGACGGGGGTGGTCAGCCCCAGCATTTT
CDR3 protein: CASSDGGGQPQHF
J gene: TRBJ1-5
clone size: few
D gene: NA
V gene: TRBV2

CDR3 DNA: TGTGCCAGCAGCTTAAGCGATCTAGCGACCCACAATGAGCAGTTCTTC
CDR3 protein: CASSLSDLATHNEQFF
J gene: TRBJ2-1
clone size: NA
D gene: NA
V gene: TRBV11-3

CDR3 DNA: TGTGCCAGCAGCGCCCTAGCGTACACAGATACGCAGTATTTT
CDR3 protein: CASSALAYTDTQYF
J gene: TRBJ2-3
clone size: NA
D gene: NA
V gene: TRBV9

CDR3 DNA: TGCGCCTGGAGTGTCAAGGGACTGGAAAAACTGTTTTTT
CDR3 protein: CAWSVKGLEKLFF
J gene: TRBJ1-4
clone size: NA
D gene: NA
V gene: TRBV30

CDR3 DNA: TGTGCCAGCAGCGTTGTCCTACAAGAGACCCAGTACTTC
CDR3 protein: CASSVVLQETQYF
J gene: TRBJ2-5
clone size: NA
D gene: NA
V gene: TRBV5-4

CDR3 DNA: TGCGCCAGCAGCTCGTGGACTGCGAACACTGAAGCTTTCTTT
CDR3 protein: CASSSWTANTEAFF
J gene: TRBJ1-1
clone size: NA
D gene: NA
V gene: TRBV5-1

CDR3 DNA: TGTGCCAGCAGAACAACCGGGACAGGAAATTCACCCCTCCACTTT
CDR3 protein: CASRTTGTGNSPLHF
J gene: TRBJ1-6
clone size: NA
D gene: TRBD1
V gene: TRBV6-6